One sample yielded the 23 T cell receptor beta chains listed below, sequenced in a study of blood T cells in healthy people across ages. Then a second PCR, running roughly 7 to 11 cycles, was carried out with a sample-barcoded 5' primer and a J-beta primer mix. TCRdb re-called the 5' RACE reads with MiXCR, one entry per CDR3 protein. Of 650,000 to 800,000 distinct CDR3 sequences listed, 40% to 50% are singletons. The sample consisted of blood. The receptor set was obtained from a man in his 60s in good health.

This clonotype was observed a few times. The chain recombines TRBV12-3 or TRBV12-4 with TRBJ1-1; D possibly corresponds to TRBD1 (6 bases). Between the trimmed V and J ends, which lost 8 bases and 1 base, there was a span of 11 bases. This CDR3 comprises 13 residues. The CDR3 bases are TGTGCCAGCGGCCTAGGGGGGAACACTGAAGCTTTCTTT. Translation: CASGLGGNTEAFF.

Here the CDR3 DNA reads TGTGCCACCAGCAGAGATATCGTGACGGATACGCAGTATTTT. Translated: CATSRDIVTDTQYF. The chain joins TRBV15 to TRBJ2-3; D unclear. V was cut by 0 bases and J by 6 bases, with 10 bases left in between. This CDR3 comprises 14 residues. The germline CDR1 and CDR2 sequences are LNHNV and YYDKDF (reference sequence).

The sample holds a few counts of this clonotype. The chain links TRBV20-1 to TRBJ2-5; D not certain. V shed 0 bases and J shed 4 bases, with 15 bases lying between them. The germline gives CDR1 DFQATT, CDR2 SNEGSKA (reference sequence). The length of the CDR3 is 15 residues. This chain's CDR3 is CSARDQGGTPETQYF. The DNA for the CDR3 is TGCAGTGCTAGAGATCAAGGCGGCACCCCAGAGACCCAGTACTTC.

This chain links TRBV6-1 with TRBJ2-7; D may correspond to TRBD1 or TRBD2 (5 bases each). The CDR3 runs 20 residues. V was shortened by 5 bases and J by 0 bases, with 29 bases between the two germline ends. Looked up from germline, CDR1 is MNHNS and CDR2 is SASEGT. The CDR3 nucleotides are TGTGCCAGCAGTCCCCCTTCCGGTGGCAGGGACCATACCTTCTCCTACGAGCAGTACTTC. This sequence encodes CASSPPSGGRDHTFSYEQYF.

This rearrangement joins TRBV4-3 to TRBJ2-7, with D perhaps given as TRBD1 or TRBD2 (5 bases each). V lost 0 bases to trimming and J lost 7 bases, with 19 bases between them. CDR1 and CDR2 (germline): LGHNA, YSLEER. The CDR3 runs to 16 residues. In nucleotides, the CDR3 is TGCGCCAGCAGCCAAGAAGTGACGGCCGGGGCACGGGAGCAGTACTTC. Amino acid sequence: CASSQEVTAGAREQYF.

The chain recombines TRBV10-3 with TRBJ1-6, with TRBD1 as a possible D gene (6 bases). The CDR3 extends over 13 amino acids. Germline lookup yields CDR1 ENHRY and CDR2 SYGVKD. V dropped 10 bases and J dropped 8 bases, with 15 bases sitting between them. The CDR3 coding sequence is TGTGCCACCAGAGGACAGACCGATTCACCCCTCCACTTT. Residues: CATRGQTDSPLHF.

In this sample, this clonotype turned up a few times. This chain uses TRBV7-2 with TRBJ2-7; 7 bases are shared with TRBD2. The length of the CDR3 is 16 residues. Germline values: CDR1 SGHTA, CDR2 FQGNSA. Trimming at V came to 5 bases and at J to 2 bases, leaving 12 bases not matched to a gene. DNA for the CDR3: TGTGCCAGCAGCACCTCCGGGAGGACTGGAGCCTACGAGCAGTACTTC. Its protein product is CASSTSGRTGAYEQYF.

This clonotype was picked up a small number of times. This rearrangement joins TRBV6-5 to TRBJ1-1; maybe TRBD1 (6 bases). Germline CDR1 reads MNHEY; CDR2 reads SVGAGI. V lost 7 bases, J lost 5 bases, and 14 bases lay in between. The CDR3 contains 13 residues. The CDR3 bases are TGTGCCAGCACCAGGGGAAGGAAAACTGAAGCTTTCTTT. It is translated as CASTRGRKTEAFF.

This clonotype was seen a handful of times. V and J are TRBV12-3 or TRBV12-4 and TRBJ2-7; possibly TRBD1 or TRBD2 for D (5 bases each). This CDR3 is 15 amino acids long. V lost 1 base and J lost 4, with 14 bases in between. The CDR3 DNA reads TGTGCCAGCAGTTTAGGGAATGTCGGGGCGTACGAGCAGTACTTC. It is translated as CASSLGNVGAYEQYF.

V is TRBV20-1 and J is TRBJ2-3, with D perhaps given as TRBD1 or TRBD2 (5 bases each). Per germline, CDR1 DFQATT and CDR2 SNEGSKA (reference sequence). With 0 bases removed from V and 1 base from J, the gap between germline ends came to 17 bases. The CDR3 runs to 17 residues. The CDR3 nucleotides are TGCAGTGCTAGAGATGAGGGGAACAGTCCCGGCACAGATACGCAGTATTTT. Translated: CSARDEGNSPGTDTQYF.

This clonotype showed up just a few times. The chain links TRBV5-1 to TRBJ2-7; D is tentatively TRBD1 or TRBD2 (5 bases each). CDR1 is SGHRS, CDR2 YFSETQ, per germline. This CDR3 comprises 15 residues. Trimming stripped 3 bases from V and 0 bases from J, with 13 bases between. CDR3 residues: CASSWGPPSSYEQYF. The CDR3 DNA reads TGCGCCAGCAGCTGGGGACCTCCGAGCTCCTACGAGCAGTACTTC.

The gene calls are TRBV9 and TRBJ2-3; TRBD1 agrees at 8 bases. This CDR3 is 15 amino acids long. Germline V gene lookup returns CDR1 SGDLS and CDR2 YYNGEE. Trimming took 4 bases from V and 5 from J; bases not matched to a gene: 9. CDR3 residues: CASSPPQGERDTQYF. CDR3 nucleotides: TGTGCCAGCAGCCCACCACAGGGGGAGAGAGATACGCAGTATTTT. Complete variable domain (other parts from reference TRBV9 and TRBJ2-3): DSGVTQTPKHLITATGQRVTLRCSPRSGDLSVYWYQQSLDQGLQFLIQYYNGEERAKGNILERFSAQQFPDLHSELNLSSLELGDSALYFCASSPPQGERDTQYFGPGTRLTVL.

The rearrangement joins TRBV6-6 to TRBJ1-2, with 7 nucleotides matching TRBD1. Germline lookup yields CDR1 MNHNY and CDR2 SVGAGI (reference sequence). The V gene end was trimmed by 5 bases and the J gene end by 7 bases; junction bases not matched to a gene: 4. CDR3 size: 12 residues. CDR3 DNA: TGTGCCAGCAGTACGTACAGGGGTGGCTACACCTTC. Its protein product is CASSTYRGGYTF.

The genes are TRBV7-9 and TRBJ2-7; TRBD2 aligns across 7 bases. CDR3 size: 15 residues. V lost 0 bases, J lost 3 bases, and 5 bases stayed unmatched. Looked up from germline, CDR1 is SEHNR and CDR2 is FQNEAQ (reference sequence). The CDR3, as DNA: TGTGCCAGCAGCTTAGCGGATGGGGGGGTCTACGAGCAGTACTTC. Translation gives CASSLADGGVYEQYF.

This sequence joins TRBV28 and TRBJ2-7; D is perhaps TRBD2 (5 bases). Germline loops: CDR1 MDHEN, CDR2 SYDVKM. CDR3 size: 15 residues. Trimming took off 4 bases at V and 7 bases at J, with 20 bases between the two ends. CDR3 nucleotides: TGTGCCAGCAGTTCCGGCGGACCAGTCCGGGGAGAGCAGTACTTC. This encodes CASSSGGPVRGEQYF.

The CDR3 coding sequence is TGCAGTGCTAGAGGACTCGGAGGGGGCTTTAACGAGCAGTACTTC. This translates into CSARGLGGGFNEQYF. The chain has TRBV20-1 and TRBJ2-7; maybe TRBD1 (7 bases). The CDR3 totals 15 residues. The V and J ends lost 1 base and 5 bases respectively, with 18 bases between them. The V gene's germline CDR1 is DFQATT and CDR2 SNEGSKA (reference sequence).

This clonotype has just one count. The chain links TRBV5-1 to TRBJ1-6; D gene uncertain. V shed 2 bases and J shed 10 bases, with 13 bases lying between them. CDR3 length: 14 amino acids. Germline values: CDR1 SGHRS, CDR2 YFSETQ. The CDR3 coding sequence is TGCGCCAGCAGCTTCGCTCAAAACGGGTCACCCCTCCACTTT. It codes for CASSFAQNGSPLHF.

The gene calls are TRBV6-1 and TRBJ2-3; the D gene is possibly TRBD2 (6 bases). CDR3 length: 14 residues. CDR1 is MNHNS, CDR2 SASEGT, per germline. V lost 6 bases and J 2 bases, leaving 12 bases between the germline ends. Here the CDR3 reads CASRTSEVTDTQYF. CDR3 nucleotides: TGTGCCAGCAGGACTAGTGAGGTCACAGATACGCAGTATTTT.

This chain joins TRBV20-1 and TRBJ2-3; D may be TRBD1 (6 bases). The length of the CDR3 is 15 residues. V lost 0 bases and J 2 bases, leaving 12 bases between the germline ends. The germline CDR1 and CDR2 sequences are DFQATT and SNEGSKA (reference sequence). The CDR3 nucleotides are TGCAGTGCTAGAGAAGTGGGACACTTCACAGATACGCAGTATTTT. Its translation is CSAREVGHFTDTQYF.

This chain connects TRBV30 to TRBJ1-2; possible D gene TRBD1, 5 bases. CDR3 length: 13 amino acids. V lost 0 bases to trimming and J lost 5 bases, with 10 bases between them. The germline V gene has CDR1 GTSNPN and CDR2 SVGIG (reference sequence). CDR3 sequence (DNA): TGTGCCTGGAGTGTGGGGGACGGGTATGGCTACACCTTC. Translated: CAWSVGDGYGYTF.

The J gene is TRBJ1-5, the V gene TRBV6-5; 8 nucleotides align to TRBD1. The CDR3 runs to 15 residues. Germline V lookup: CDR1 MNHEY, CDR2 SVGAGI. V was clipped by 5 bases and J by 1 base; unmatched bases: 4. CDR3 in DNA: TGTGCCAGCAGTCGACAGGGGACGAGCAATCAGCCCCAGCATTTT. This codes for CASSRQGTSNQPQHF.

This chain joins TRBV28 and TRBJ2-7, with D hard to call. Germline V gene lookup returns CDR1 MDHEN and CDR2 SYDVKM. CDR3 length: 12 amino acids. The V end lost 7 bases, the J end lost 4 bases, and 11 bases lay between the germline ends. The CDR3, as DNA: TGTGCCAGCACCCCAGGCCCGTACGAGCAGTACTTC. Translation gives CASTPGPYEQYF.

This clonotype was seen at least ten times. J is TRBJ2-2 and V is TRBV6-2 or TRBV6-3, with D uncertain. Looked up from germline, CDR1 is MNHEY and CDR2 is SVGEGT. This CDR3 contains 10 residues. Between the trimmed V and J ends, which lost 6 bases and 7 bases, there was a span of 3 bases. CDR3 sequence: CASRDGELFF. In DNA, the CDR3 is TGTGCCAGCAGGGACGGGGAGCTGTTTTTT.